The 9 T cell receptor beta chains below all came from one sample that was sequenced in a study of blood T cell repertoires in COVID-19. TCRdb's table, derived via immunoSEQ multiplex PCR, lists solely in-frame clones and lacks some. The top ten clones hold 15% of a sample with about 220,000 clones, approximately 82% of them seen once. Sequences were obtained from PBMCs or T cells enriched from blood (not recorded which). The receptors here all came from a man aged 35-49 years who had recovered from COVID-19.

The chain carries TRBV5-6 and TRBJ2-3, with 7 bases aligning to TRBD1. Germline values: CDR1 SGHDT, CDR2 YYEEEE. The CDR3 is 15 residues long. V lost 4 bases, J lost 1 base, and 6 bases stayed unmatched. CDR3 in DNA: TGTGCCAGCAGCCTAACAGGGGCCGGCACAGATACGCAGTATTTT. Residues: CASSLTGAGTDTQYF.

V gene TRBV7-8 combines with J gene TRBJ1-1; D call uncertain. CDR1 is SGHVS, CDR2 FQNEAQ, per germline. This CDR3 has 13 amino acids. Trimming shortened V by 1 base and J by 3 bases, and 6 bases separated the two germline ends. The CDR3 reads CASSLELDTEAFF. The CDR3 nucleotides are TGTGCCAGCAGCTTAGAACTGGACACTGAAGCTTTCTTT.

V gene TRBV4-1 combines with J gene TRBJ2-7; 8 nucleotides align to TRBD2. V shed 4 bases and J 9 bases; nucleotides not matched to a gene: 11. The CDR3 is made up of 14 amino acids. Germline CDR1 is MGHRA and CDR2 is YSYEKL. Here the CDR3 reads CASSREPSRGGQYF. In nucleotides, the CDR3 is TGCGCCAGCAGCCGAGAACCCTCACGGGGGGGGCAGTACTTC.

The chain has TRBV11-2 and TRBJ2-3; perhaps TRBD2 as D (6 bases). CDR1 and CDR2 (germline): SGHAT, FQNNGV. Trimming removed 10 bases from V and 1 base from J, with 12 bases in between. The CDR3 totals 13 residues. CDR3 coding DNA: TGTGCCACGGGACTTCACCGCACAGATACGCAGTATTTT. Translated: CATGLHRTDTQYF.

V is TRBV25-1 and J is TRBJ1-5; D unclear. The CDR3 consists of 13 residues. V lost 1 base and J 2 bases, leaving 3 bases between the germline ends. Per the germline V gene, CDR1 is MGHDK and CDR2 is SYGVNS. The DNA of the CDR3 is TGTGCCAGCAGTGAATCCGGCAATCAGCCCCAGCATTTT. Translating it yields CASSESGNQPQHF.

This clone was observed many times. V gene TRBV29-1 combines with J gene TRBJ1-2, with 9 bases aligning to TRBD1. This CDR3 has 13 amino acids. With V trimmed by 6 bases and J by 11 bases, 13 bases remained unmatched. Germline V gene data show CDR1 as SQVTM and CDR2 as ANQGSEA. CDR3 DNA: TGCAGCGTGCTACCGGGACAGGGCAGAAGGTACACCTTC. As protein: CSVLPGQGRRYTF.

The rearrangement joins TRBV27 to TRBJ1-5, with TRBD1 as a possible D gene (5 bases). The CDR3 totals 15 residues. Germline CDR1 is MNHEY and CDR2 is SMNVEV (reference sequence). V shed 1 base and J shed 5 bases, with 12 bases lying between them. The DNA for the CDR3 is TGTGCCAGCAGTTTATTGCGGGGCTGGGATCAGCCCCAGCATTTT. Its protein product is CASSLLRGWDQPQHF.

This rearrangement joins TRBV6-5 to TRBJ1-1, with D possibly TRBD1 on 5 matching bases. The ends were cut back, 7 bases at V and 3 bases at J, with 12 bases in the middle. The CDR3 runs to 13 residues. From germline, CDR1 is MNHEY and CDR2 SVGAGI. CDR3: CASNKGGDTEAFF. Written as DNA, the CDR3 is TGTGCCAGCAATAAGGGAGGGGACACTGAAGCTTTCTTT.

The chain combines TRBV6-2 or TRBV6-3 with TRBJ1-4; no firm D call. CDR3 length equals 14 residues. CDR1 MNHEY and CDR2 SVGEGT come from the germline V gene. The V end lost 2 bases, the J end lost 8 bases, and 12 bases lay between the germline ends. CDR3 amino acids: CASSYGQAGEKLFF. Here the CDR3 DNA reads TGTGCCAGCAGTTACGGGCAGGCTGGCGAAAAACTGTTTTTT.